This T cell receptor beta chain stems from a study of blood T cell repertoires in COVID-19. Background on the study: The origin of the acute and convalescent COVID-19 samples was the United States, Italy and Spain.

Authors' analysis steps: Reference gene primer amplification yielded estimated nucleated cell counts. Some clones are missing from TCRdb's copy, which holds only in-frame ones; the method was immunoSEQ multiplex PCR. That table furnishes V, J and clone size, whereas the DNA furnished D and trimming. The sample lists around 99,000 clones; around 82% were seen once. This clone came up a few times. Per germline, CDR1 MNHEY and CDR2 SVGAGI. Deletions cut 4 bases from V and 0 bases from J, with 4 bases between. The CDR3 consists of 14 residues. This clonotype was obtained from a man aged 50 or older who had recovered from COVID-19. V usage is TRBV6-5 and J usage is TRBJ1-6; D is uncertain. Sequenced: peripheral blood. The CDR3, as DNA: TGTGCCAGCAGTTCGAGCTCCTATAATTCACCCCTCCACTTT. Residues: CASSSSSYNSPLHF.